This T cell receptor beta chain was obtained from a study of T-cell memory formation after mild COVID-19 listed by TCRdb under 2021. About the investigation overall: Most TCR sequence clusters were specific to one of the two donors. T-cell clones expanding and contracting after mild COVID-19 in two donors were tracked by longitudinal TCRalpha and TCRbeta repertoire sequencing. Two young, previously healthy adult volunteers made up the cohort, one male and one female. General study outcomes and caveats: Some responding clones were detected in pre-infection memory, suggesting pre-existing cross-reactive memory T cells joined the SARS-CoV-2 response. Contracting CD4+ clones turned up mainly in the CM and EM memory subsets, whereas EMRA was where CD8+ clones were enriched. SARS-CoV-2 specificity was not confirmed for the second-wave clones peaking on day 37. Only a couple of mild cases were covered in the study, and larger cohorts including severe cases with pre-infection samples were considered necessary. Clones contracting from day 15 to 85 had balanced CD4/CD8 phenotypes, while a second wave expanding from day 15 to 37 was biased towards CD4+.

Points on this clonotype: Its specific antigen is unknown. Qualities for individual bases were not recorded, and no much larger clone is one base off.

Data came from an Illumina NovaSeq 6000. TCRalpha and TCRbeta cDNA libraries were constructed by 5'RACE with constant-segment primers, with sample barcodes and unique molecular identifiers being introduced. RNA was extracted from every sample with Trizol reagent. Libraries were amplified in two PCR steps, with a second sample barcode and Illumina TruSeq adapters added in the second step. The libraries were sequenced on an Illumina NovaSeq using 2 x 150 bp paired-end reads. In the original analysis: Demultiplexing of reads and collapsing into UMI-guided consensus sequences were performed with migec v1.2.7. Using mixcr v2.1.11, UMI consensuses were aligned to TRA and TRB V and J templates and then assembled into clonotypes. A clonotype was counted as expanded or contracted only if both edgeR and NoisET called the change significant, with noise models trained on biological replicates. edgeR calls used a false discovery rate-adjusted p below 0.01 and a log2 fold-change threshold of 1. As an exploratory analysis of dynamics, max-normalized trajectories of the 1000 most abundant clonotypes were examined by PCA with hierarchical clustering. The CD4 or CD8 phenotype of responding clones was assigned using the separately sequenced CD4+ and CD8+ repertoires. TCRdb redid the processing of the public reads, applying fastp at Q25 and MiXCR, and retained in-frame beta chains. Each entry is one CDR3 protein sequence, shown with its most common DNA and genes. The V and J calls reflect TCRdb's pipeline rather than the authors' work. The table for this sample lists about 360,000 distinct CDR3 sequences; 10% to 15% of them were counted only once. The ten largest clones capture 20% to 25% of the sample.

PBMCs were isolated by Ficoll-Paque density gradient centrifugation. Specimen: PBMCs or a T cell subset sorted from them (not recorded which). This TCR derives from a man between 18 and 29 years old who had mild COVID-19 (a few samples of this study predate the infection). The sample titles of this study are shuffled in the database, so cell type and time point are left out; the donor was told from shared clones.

The CDR3 has the sequence CASSLWLSGVDDTQYF. The nucleotide sequence is TGCGCCAGCAGCTTGTGGCTTTCAGGGGTAGATGATACGCAGTATTTT. The V and J segments used are TRBV5-1 and TRBJ2-3; the D gene is perhaps TRBD1, from 6 matching bases. V is pared back by 1 base and J by 6 bases, with 18 bases lying between the germline termini. The germline V gene provides CDR1 SGHRS and CDR2 YFSETQ. The CDR3 spans 16 residues, from the cysteine through the phenylalanine. Left in the record is the CDR3 DNA by itself, 48 bases read in frame from the first base.